These 5 T cell receptor beta chains originate from one sample sequenced in a study of T cell responses to AZD1222 COVID-19 vaccine. Some clones are missing from TCRdb's copy, which holds only in-frame ones; the method was immunoSEQ multiplex PCR. This table holds approximately 270,000 clones, around 92% found once. The source material was peripheral blood, sampled 28 days after the second AZD1222 dose. These receptors originate from an adult who received the AZD1222 COVID-19 vaccine.

The chain is built from TRBV6-5 and TRBJ2-7, with 7 nucleotides matching TRBD2. The trim removed 2 bases at V and 7 bases at J, leaving 8 bases unmatched. The CDR3 consists of 14 residues. Germline assignment: CDR1 MNHEY and CDR2 SVGAGI. In nucleotides, the CDR3 is TGTGCCAGCAGTTACGCCGGGACTACCGGAGAGCAGTACTTC. Protein product: CASSYAGTTGEQYF.

Turning to this clone: Other DNA sequences from this sample encode an identical CDR3 as well. The chain combines TRBV5-6 with TRBJ1-3; D is ambiguous. Germline loops: CDR1 SGHDT, CDR2 YYEEEE. V was shortened by 0 bases and J by 0 bases, with 4 bases between the two germline ends. The CDR3 is made up of 14 amino acids. CDR3 region: CASSLGGSGNTIYF. The DNA of the CDR3 is TGTGCCAGCAGCTTGGGAGGCTCTGGAAACACCATATATTTT.

This clone has a single count. The chain carries TRBV12-3 or TRBV12-4 and TRBJ1-1; D is undetermined. This CDR3 is built from 10 residues. The germline V and J ends were trimmed by 1 base and 11 bases, with 5 bases remaining between them. DNA for the CDR3: TGTGCCAGCAGTTTAGTCCAGGCTTTCTTT. As protein: CASSLVQAFF.

The chain links TRBV6-1 to TRBJ1-4; D gene unclear. The V gene lost 0 bases and the J gene lost 8 bases, with 4 bases spanning the gap. Germline V gives CDR1 MNHNS, CDR2 SASEGT. The CDR3 runs to 12 residues. CDR3 protein: CASSEAGEKLFF. Here the CDR3 DNA reads TGTGCCAGCAGTGAAGCGGGGGAAAAACTGTTTTTT.

The chain is built from TRBV15 and TRBJ1-1; maybe TRBD1 (5 bases). Germline CDR1 LNHNV, CDR2 YYDKDF (reference sequence). This CDR3 contains 15 residues. V lost 0 bases, J lost 5 bases, and 13 bases lay in between. CDR3 coding DNA: TGTGCCACCAGCAGAGATCTCGGGGGTGGGACTGAAGCTTTCTTT. Translation: CATSRDLGGGTEAFF.